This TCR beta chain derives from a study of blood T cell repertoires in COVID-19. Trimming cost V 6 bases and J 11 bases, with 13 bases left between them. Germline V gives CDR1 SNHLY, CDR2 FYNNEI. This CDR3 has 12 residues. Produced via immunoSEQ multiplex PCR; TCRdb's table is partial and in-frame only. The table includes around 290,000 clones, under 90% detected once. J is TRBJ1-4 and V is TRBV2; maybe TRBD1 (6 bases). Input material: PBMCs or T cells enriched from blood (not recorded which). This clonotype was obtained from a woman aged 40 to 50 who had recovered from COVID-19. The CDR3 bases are TGTGCCAGCAGGGGTGACAGGTCCAAACTGTTTTTT. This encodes CASRGDRSKLFF.